This TCR beta chain was sequenced during a study of blood T cell repertoires in COVID-19. The overall study: The origin of the acute and convalescent COVID-19 samples was the United States, Italy and Spain.

Seattle-derived patients entered the study during active infection and were followed longitudinally. In the study's own analysis: Estimated nucleated cell counts came from reference gene primer amplification. Measured with immunoSEQ multiplex PCR; TCRdb has only the in-frame clones, and not every one. Clone size and the V and J calls come from that table; the DNA yielded D and trimming. The data show a few hundred thousand clones, 70% to 90% seen once. The TCR originated in a man between 18 and 29 years old with COVID-19, enrolled during active disease. Sequencing was done on a sample of peripheral blood.

The CDR3: CASSLVGTGGYGYTF. CDR3 bases: TGTGCCAGCAGCTTAGTTGGGACAGGGGGATATGGCTACACCTTC. This chain joins TRBV11-2 and TRBJ1-2, with TRBD1 matching over 11 bases. The CDR3 covers 15 residues. V lost 1 base to trimming and J lost 5 bases; unmatched junction nucleotides: 3. Germline V lookup: CDR1 SGHAT, CDR2 FQNNGV.